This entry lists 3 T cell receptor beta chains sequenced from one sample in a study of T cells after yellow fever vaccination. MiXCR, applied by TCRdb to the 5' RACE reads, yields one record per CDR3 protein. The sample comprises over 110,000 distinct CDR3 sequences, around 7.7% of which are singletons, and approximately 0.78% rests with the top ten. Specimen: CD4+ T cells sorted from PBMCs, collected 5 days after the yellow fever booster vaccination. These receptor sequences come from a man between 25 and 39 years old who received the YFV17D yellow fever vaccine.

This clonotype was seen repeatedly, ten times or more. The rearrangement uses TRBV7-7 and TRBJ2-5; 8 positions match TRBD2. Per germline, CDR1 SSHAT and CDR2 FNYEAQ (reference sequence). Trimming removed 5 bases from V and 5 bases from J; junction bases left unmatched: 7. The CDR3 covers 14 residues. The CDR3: CASSTLAGSETQYF. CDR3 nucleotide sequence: TGTGCCAGCAGCACGTTAGCGGGAAGCGAGACCCAGTACTTC.

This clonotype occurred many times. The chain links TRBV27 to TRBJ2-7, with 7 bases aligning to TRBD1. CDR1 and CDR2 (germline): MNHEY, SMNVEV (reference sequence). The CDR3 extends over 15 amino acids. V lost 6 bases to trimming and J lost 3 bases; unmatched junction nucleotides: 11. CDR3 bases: TGTGCCAGCAGGTCGCCCGGGACAGTTATCTACGAGCAGTACTTC. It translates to CASRSPGTVIYEQYF.

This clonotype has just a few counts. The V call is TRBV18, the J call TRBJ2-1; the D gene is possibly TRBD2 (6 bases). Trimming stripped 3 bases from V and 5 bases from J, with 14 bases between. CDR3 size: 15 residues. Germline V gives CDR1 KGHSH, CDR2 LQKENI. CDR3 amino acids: CASSPSGLPNNEQFF. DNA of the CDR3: TGTGCCAGCTCACCTAGCGGCCTACCGAACAATGAGCAGTTCTTC.